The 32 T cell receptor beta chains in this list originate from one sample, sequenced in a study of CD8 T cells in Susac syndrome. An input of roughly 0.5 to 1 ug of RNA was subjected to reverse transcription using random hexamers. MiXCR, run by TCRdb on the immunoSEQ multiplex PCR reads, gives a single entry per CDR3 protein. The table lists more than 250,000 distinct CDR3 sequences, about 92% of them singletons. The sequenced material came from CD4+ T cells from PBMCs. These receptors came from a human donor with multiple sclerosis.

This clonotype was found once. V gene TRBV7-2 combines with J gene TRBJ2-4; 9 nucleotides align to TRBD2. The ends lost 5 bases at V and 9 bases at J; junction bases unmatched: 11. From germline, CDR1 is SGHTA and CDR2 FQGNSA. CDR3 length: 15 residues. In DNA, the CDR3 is TGTGCCAGCAGCCCGGGGCTAGCGGGAATTGGCATTCAGTACTTC. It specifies CASSPGLAGIGIQYF. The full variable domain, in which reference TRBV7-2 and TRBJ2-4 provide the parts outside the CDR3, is GAGVSQSPSNKVTEKGKDVELRCDPISGHTALYWYRQSLGQGLEFLIYFQGNSAPDKSGLPSDRFSAERTGGSVSTLTIQRTQQEDSAVYLCASSPGLAGIGIQYFGAGTRLSVL.

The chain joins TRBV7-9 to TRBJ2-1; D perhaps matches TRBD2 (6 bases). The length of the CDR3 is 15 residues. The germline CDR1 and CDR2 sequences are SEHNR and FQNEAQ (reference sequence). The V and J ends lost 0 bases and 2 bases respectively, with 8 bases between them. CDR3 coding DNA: TGTGCCAGCAGCTTAGCGGGGAGGACCTACAATGAGCAGTTCTTC. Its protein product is CASSLAGRTYNEQFF. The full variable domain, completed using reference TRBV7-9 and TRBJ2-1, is DTGVSQNPRHKITKRGQNVTFRCDPISEHNRLYWYRQTLGQGPEFLTYFQNEAQLEKSRLLSDRFSAERPKGSFSTLEIQRTEQGDSAMYLCASSLAGRTYNEQFFGPGTRLTVL.

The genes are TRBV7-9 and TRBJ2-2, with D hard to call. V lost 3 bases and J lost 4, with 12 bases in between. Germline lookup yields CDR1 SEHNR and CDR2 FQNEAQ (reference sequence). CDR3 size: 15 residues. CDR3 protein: CASSLNRPSTGELFF. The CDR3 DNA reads TGTGCCAGCAGCTTGAACCGTCCTAGCACCGGGGAGCTGTTTTTT.

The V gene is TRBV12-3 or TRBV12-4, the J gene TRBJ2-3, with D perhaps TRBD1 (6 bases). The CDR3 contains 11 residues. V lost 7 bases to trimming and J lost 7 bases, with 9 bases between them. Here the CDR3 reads CASKQGNTQYF. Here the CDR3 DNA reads TGTGCCAGCAAACAGGGTAATACGCAGTATTTT.

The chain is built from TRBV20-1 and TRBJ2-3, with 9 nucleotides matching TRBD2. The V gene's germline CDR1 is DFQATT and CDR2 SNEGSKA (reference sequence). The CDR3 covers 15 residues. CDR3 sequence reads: CSAIRGGGARDTQYF. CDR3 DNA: TGCAGCGCAATCAGGGGCGGGGGGGCTAGAGATACGCAGTATTTT.

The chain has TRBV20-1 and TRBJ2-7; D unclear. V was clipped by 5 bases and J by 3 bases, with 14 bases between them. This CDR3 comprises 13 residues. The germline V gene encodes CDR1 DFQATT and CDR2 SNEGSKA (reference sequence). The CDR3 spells CSAEKDGSYEQYF. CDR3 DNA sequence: TGCAGTGCTGAAAAGGACGGTAGCTACGAGCAGTACTTC.

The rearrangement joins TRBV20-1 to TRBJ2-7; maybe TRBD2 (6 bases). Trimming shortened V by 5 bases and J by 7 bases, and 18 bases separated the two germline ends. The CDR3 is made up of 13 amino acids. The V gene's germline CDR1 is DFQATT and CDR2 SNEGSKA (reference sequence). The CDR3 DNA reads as TGCAGTGCTTCCCCCGACAGCGGAGGGGAGCAGTACTTC. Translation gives CSASPDSGGEQYF.

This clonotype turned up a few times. Here the CDR3 DNA reads TGTGCCAGCAGCTTAGACGGCCCCTACGAGCAGTACTTC. Its translation is CASSLDGPYEQYF. The chain uses TRBV7-9 and TRBJ2-7; no definite D call. Germline CDR1 SEHNR, CDR2 FQNEAQ (reference sequence). CDR3 length: 13 residues. With 1 base removed from V and 2 bases from J, the gap between germline ends came to 6 bases. Full variable domain (missing parts from reference TRBV7-9 and TRBJ2-7): DTGVSQNPRHKITKRGQNVTFRCDPISEHNRLYWYRQTLGQGPEFLTYFQNEAQLEKSRLLSDRFSAERPKGSFSTLEIQRTEQGDSAMYLCASSLDGPYEQYFGPGTRLTVT.

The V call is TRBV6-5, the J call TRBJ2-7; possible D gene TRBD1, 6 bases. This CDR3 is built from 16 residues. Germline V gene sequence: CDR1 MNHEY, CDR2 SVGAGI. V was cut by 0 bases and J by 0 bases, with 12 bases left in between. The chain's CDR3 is CASSYSRTASSYEQYF. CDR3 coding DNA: TGTGCCAGCAGTTACTCGAGGACAGCGAGCTCCTACGAGCAGTACTTC.

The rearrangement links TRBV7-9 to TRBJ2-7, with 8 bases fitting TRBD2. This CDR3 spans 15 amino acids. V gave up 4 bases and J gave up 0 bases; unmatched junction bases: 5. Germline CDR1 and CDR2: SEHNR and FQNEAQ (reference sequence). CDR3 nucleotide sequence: TGTGCCAGCAGCTCGGGAGGGATTTCCTCCTACGAGCAGTACTTC. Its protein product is CASSSGGISSYEQYF.

The DNA of the CDR3 is TGTGCCAGCAGTCCGCCCGGGACAGGGACGGAGACCCAGTACTTC. Amino acid sequence: CASSPPGTGTETQYF. The V call is TRBV2, the J call TRBJ2-5; TRBD1 aligns across 9 bases. The CDR3 runs to 15 residues. The V and J ends lost 5 bases and 5 bases, in that order; junction bases with no gene match: 9. Looked up from germline, CDR1 is SNHLY and CDR2 is FYNNEI.

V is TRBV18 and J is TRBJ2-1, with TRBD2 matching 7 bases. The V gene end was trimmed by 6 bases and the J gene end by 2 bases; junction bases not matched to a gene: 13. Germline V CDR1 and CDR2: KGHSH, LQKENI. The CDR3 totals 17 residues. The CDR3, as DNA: TGTGCCAGCTCTCCCCGGGCTAGCGGATGGACCTACAATGAGCAGTTCTTC. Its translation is CASSPRASGWTYNEQFF.

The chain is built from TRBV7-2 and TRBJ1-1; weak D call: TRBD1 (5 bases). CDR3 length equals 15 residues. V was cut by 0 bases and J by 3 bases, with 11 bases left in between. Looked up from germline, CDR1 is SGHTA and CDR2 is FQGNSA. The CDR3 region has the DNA TGTGCCAGCAGCTTAGCGCTCAGGGTAGACACTGAAGCTTTCTTT. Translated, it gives CASSLALRVDTEAFF. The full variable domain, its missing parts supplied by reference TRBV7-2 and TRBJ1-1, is GAGVSQSPSNKVTEKGKDVELRCDPISGHTALYWYRQSLGQGLEFLIYFQGNSAPDKSGLPSDRFSAERTGGSVSTLTIQRTQQEDSAVYLCASSLALRVDTEAFFGQGTRLTVV.

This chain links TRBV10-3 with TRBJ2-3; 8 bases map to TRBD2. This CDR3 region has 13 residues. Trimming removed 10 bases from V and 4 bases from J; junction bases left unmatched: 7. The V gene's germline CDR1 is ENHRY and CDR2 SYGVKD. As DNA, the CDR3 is TGTGCCACGTCGGGGGGGGCGGCAGATACGCAGTATTTT. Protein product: CATSGGAADTQYF.

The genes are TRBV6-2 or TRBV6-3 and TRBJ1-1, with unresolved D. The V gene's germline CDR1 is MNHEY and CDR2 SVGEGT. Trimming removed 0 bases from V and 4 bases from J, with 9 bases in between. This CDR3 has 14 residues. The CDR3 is CASSYSGVTTEAFF. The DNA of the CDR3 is TGTGCCAGCAGTTACTCCGGGGTTACCACTGAAGCTTTCTTT.

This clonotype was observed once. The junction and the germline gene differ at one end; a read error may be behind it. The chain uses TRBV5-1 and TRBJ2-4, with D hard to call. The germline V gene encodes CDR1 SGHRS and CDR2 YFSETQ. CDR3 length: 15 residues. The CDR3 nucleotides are TGCGCCAGCAGCCCCGCTGGGGTCGGTACCGCGCACCCGAACTTC. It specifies CASSPAGVGTAHPNF.

The CDR3 region is CASSESGRRNNEQFF. As DNA, the CDR3 is TGTGCCAGCAGTGAAAGCGGGAGGCGAAACAATGAGCAGTTCTTC. The chain joins TRBV6-1 to TRBJ2-1; 9 bases fit TRBD2. This CDR3 spans 15 amino acids. Germline assignment: CDR1 MNHNS and CDR2 SASEGT. The trim removed 2 bases at V and 5 bases at J, leaving 4 bases unmatched.

Written as DNA, the CDR3 is TGTGCCAGCAGGGACAGGGCTCAGCCCCAGCATTTT. Amino acid sequence: CASRDRAQPQHF. The chain is built from TRBV2 and TRBJ1-5; 8 bases line up with TRBD1. The CDR3 is made up of 12 amino acids. Trimming cost V 6 bases and J 6 bases; bases outside gene matches: 1. Germline loops: CDR1 SNHLY, CDR2 FYNNEI.

The CDR3 protein is CASRRASDSYEQYF. In nucleotides, the CDR3 is TGTGCCAGTCGAAGGGCTTCAGACTCCTACGAGCAGTACTTC. This chain joins TRBV19 and TRBJ2-7; D is unclear. Trimming stripped 8 bases from V and 0 bases from J, with 14 bases between. The CDR3 is 14 amino acids. Per germline, CDR1 LNHDA and CDR2 SQIVND (reference sequence).

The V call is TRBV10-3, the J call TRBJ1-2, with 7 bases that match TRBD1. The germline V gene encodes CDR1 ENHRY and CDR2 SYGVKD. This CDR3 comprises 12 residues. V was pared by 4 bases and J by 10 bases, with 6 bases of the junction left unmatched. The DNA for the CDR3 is TGTGCCATCAGTGGGGGAGGACAGGACTACACCTTC. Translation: CAISGGGQDYTF.

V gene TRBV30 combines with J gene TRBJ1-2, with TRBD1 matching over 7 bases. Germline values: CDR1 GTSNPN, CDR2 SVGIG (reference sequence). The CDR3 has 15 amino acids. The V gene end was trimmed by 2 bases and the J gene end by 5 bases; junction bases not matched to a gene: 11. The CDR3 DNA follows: TGTGCCTGGAGTACTACTCCCACGACAGGGTATGGCTACACCTTC. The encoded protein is CAWSTTPTTGYGYTF.

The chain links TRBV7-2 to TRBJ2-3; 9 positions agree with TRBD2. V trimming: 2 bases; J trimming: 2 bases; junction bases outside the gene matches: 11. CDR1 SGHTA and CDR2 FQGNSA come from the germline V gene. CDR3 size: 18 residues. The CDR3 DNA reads TGTGCCAGCAGCTTATGGTCGGCGGGAGGGCGAGTCACAGATACGCAGTATTTT. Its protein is CASSLWSAGGRVTDTQYF.

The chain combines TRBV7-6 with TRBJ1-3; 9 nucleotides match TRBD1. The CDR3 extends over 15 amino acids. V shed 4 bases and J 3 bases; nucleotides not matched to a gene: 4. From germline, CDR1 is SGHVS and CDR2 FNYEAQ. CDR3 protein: CASSSGTGSGNTIYF. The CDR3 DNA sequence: TGTGCCAGCAGCTCAGGGACAGGGAGTGGAAACACCATATATTTT. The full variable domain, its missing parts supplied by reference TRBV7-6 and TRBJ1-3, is GAGVSQSPRYKVTKRGQDVALRCDPISGHVSLYWYRQALGQGPEFLTYFNYEAQQDKSGLPNDRFSAERPEGSISTLTIQRTEQRDSAMYRCASSSGTGSGNTIYFGEGSWLTVV.

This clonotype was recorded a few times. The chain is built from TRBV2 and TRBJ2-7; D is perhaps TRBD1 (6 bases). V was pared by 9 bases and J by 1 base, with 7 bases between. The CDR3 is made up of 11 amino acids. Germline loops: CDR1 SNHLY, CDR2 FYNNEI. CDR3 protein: CASTGSYEQYF. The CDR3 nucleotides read TGTGCCAGTACAGGGTCCTACGAGCAGTACTTC. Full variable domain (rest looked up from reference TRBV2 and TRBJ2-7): EPEVTQTPSHQVTQMGQEVILRCVPISNHLYFYWYRQILGQKVEFLVSFYNNEISEKSEIFDDQFSVERPDGSNFTLKIRSTKLEDSAMYFCASTGSYEQYFGPGTRLTVT.

The CDR3: CAWRPDKYNEQFF. The CDR3, as DNA: TGTGCCTGGAGGCCGGATAAGTACAATGAGCAGTTCTTC. This sequence joins TRBV30 and TRBJ2-1; no firm D call. CDR3 length equals 13 residues. Germline V lookup: CDR1 GTSNPN, CDR2 SVGIG (reference sequence). V lost 3 bases to trimming and J lost 4 bases, with 10 bases between them.

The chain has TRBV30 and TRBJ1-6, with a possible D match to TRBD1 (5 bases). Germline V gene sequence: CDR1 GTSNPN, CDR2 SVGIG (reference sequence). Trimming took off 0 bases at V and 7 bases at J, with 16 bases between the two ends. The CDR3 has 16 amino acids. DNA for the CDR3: TGTGCCTGGAGTGTACCCGGAGCAGGGAGGAATTCACCCCTCCACTTT. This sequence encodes CAWSVPGAGRNSPLHF.

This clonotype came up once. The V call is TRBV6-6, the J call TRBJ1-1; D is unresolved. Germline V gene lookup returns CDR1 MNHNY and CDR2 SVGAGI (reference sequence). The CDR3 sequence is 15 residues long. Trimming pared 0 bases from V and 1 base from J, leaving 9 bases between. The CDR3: CASSYSPGTNTEAFF. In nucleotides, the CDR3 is TGTGCCAGCAGTTACTCTCCAGGCACGAACACTGAAGCTTTCTTT.

This CDR3 reads CASGPYEQYF. The CDR3 nucleotides read TGTGCCAGCGGTCCCTACGAGCAGTACTTC. The rearrangement uses TRBV2 and TRBJ2-7; D not certain. The CDR3 runs to 10 residues. V lost 8 bases, J lost 2 bases, and 4 bases lay in between. Germline assignment: CDR1 SNHLY and CDR2 FYNNEI.

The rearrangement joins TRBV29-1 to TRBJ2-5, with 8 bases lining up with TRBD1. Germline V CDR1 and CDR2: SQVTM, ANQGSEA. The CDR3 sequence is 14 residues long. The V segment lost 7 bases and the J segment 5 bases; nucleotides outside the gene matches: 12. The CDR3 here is CSAVNRGSWETQYF. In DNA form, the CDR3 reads TGCAGCGCGGTAAACAGGGGGAGTTGGGAGACCCAGTACTTC.

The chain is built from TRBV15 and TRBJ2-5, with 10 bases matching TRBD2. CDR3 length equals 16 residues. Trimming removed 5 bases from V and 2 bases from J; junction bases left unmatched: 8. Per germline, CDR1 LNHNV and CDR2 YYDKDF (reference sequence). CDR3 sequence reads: CATSGQVAGGQETQYF. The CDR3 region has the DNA TGTGCCACCAGCGGACAAGTAGCGGGGGGTCAAGAGACCCAGTACTTC.

The CDR3, as DNA: TGTGCCCACACCCTCGGGACAGGGATACTCAACACTGAAGCTTTCTTT. This translates into CAHTLGTGILNTEAFF. The chain joins TRBV24-1 to TRBJ1-1; 9 bases map to TRBD1. Germline trimming cut 12 bases from V and 2 bases from J; bases unmatched to any gene: 15. Germline V CDR1 and CDR2: KGHDR, SFDVKD. This CDR3 region has 16 residues.

The chain's CDR3 is CASSPLGTPDGYTF. In DNA form, the CDR3 reads TGTGCCAGCAGCCCACTGGGAACACCCGATGGCTACACCTTC. The chain has TRBV4-2 and TRBJ1-2; unclear D gene. The CDR3 runs to 14 residues. Germline CDR1 and CDR2: LGHNA and YNFKEQ. V was cut by 4 bases and J by 6 bases, with 15 bases left in between.